The source of this T cell receptor (beta chain) is a study of OX40 agonist ivuxolimab in advanced cancers. About the research overall: One hepatocellular carcinoma and a couple of cutaneous melanoma patients partially responded.

TCRdb's table, derived via immunoSEQ multiplex PCR, lists solely in-frame clones and lacks some. Here the sample spans just under 65,000 clones, around 81% being singletons. CDR1 is MGHRA, CDR2 YSYEKL, per germline. The CDR3 covers 11 residues. With 5 bases removed from V and 9 bases from J, the gap between germline ends came to 5 bases. This clone turned up a few times. The receptor was derived from an adult with an advanced solid tumor such as melanoma, head and neck, liver or kidney cancer. Sequenced here: CD4+ or CD8+ T cells sorted from blood, sampled in a trial of the OX40 agonist ivuxolimab. V usage is TRBV4-1 and J usage is TRBJ1-6, with unresolved D. The CDR3 region has the DNA TGCGCCAGCAGCGGTGGTTCACCCCTCCACTTT. Protein product: CASSGGSPLHF.